This is a list of T cell receptor beta chains from one sample in a study of blood T cells in healthy people across ages. A single record per CDR3 protein comes from TCRdb applying MiXCR to the 5' RACE reads. Among fewer than 1 million distinct CDR3 sequences listed, approximately 44% were seen once. The sample was blood. The origin of the receptors is a man aged 60-69 years in good health. Both conserved end residues are part of each CDR3. The D gene is left open where the match is weak. Rows may omit the clone size; those that give it use once, few, many or a size class.

V	D	J	size	length	CDR3	DNA
TRBV7-2	TRBD2	TRBJ2-7	-	15	CASSLMAGGVGEQYF	TGTGCCAGCAGCCTTATGGCGGGGGGCGTGGGGGAGCAGTACTTC
TRBV5-1	-	TRBJ2-7	-	16	CASSQEAAVSSYKQYF	TGCGCCAGCAGCCAGGAGGCGGCGGTGAGCTCCTACAAGCAGTACTTC
TRBV6-5	TRBD2	TRBJ2-1	few	16	CASSYSWTSGNKGEFF	TGTGCCAGCAGTTACTCTTGGACTAGCGGAAACAAGGGGGAGTTCTTC
TRBV27	TRBD2	TRBJ2-4	few	16	CASSPSTSGGRDIQYF	TGTGCCAGCAGTCCCTCGACTAGCGGGGGGCGGGACATTCAGTACTTC
TRBV20-1	-	TRBJ2-2	-	16	CSARDLYAANTGELFF	TGCAGTGCTAGAGATCTTTACGCCGCGAACACCGGGGAGCTGTTTTTT
TRBV7-2	-	TRBJ1-2	-	13	CASNPDSLGGYTF	TGTGCCAGCAACCCGGACAGCCTGGGAGGCTACACCTTC
TRBV6-4	-	TRBJ2-7	-	15	CASSDSILVHYEQYF	TGTGCCAGCAGTGACTCGATCCTGGTTCACTACGAGCAGTACTTC
TRBV7-9	TRBD1	TRBJ2-7	few	16	CASSSGTGESLREQYF	TGTGCCAGCAGCTCCGGGACAGGGGAGAGCTTACGGGAGCAGTACTTC
TRBV7-8	-	TRBJ2-5	-	14	CASRPRGYQETQYF	TGTGCCAGCAGGCCGAGGGGGTACCAAGAGACCCAGTACTTC
TRBV5-8	-	TRBJ2-7	few	14	CASSLGGMSYEQYF	TGTGCCAGCAGCTTGGGTGGGATGTCCTACGAGCAGTACTTC
TRBV12-3/TRBV12-4	TRBD2	TRBJ2-5	-	16	CASSSPGGLFQETQYF	TGTGCCAGCAGTTCACCCGGGGGACTATTCCAAGAGACCCAGTACTTC
TRBV7-2	-	TRBJ2-1	many	12	CASSLYQHEQFF	TGTGCCAGCAGCTTATACCAGCATGAGCAGTTCTTC
TRBV15	-	TRBJ2-7	once	15	CATSRDQGGYNEQYF	TGTGCCACCAGCAGAGATCAGGGGGGTTACAATGAGCAGTACTTC
TRBV28	-	TRBJ1-5	few	18	CASRNNPVSVVGNQPQHF	TGTGCCAGCAGGAACAACCCGGTATCGGTGGTTGGCAATCAGCCCCAGCATTTT
TRBV20-1	TRBD1	TRBJ2-3	few	15	CSASDRAGSTDTQYF	TGCAGTGCTAGCGACAGGGCCGGGAGCACAGATACGCAGTATTTT
TRBV11-2	TRBD1	TRBJ1-1	-	15	CASSRGTGMNTEAFF	TGTGCCAGCAGCCGCGGGACAGGGATGAACACTGAAGCTTTCTTT
TRBV5-1	-	TRBJ2-1	once	15	CASTPGPEAYNEQFF	TGCGCCAGCACCCCGGGGCCAGAGGCCTACAATGAGCAGTTCTTC
TRBV5-5	-	TRBJ1-5	many	16	CASSLREGGADQPQHF	TGTGCCAGCAGCTTGCGCGAGGGGGGAGCAGATCAGCCCCAGCATTTT
TRBV5-6	-	TRBJ1-2	-	14	CASTDDMGGYGYTF	TGTGCCAGCACCGACGACATGGGAGGCTATGGCTACACCTTC
TRBV2	-	TRBJ2-4	few	16	CASSSSGVLAKNIQYF	TGTGCCAGCAGTTCCTCAGGGGTTCTAGCCAAAAACATTCAGTACTTC
TRBV4-3	-	TRBJ1-1	few	14	CASSPRGSNTEAFF	TGCGCCAGCAGCCCTCGCGGGTCTAACACTGAAGCTTTCTTT
TRBV15	-	TRBJ2-5	few	14	CATSRETDQETQYF	TGTGCCACCAGCAGAGAGACAGACCAAGAGACCCAGTACTTC
TRBV14	-	TRBJ2-7	-	18	CASSQEGQDTLGSYEQYF	TGTGCCAGCAGCCAAGAGGGACAAGATACCCTAGGGTCCTACGAGCAGTACTTC
TRBV9	TRBD1	TRBJ1-6	once	14	CASSPSGQGQPLHF	TGTGCCAGCAGCCCATCGGGACAGGGGCAACCCCTCCACTTT
TRBV5-5	-	TRBJ2-1	few	16	CASSLTQGFSYNEQFF	TGTGCCAGCAGTTTGACTCAGGGATTTTCCTACAATGAGCAGTTCTTC
TRBV5-1	-	TRBJ2-7	-	14	CASSTGSGTYEQYF	TGCGCCAGCTCTACGGGGTCCGGGACTTACGAGCAGTACTTC
TRBV12-3/TRBV12-4	TRBD2	TRBJ2-4	-	15	CASSLGSGVKNIQYF	TGTGCCAGCAGTTTAGGTAGCGGGGTGAAAAACATTCAGTACTTC
TRBV6-2/TRBV6-3	TRBD1	TRBJ1-2	-	13	CASGRGQGSGYTF	TGTGCCAGCGGCCGAGGACAGGGAAGTGGCTACACCTTC
TRBV4-1	TRBD1	TRBJ1-5	few	16	CASSQEWDSRDQPQHF	TGCGCCAGCAGCCAAGAGTGGGACAGTCGAGATCAGCCCCAGCATTTT
TRBV5-1	-	TRBJ2-5	-	17	CASSPGEDRAPQETQYF	TGCGCCAGCAGCCCTGGTGAGGACCGAGCCCCCCAAGAGACCCAGTACTTC
TRBV12-5	-	TRBJ2-5	-	17	CASGLVTGALSYNEQYF	TGTGCTAGTGGTTTGGTCACCGGGGCCCTCTCCTACAATGAGCAGTACTTC
TRBV5-1	-	TRBJ2-7	few	14	CASSLEASNNEQYF	TGCGCCAGCAGCTTGGAGGCCTCCAACAATGAGCAGTACTTC
TRBV20-1	TRBD1	TRBJ2-4	-	17	CSARASNTDRSLNSQYF	TGCAGTGCTAGAGCCTCAAATACGGACAGGTCTTTAAACAGTCAGTACTTC